The clone carrying this T cell receptor (beta chain) was observed at least ten times. TCRdb reprocessed the RT-PCR reads with MiXCR, giving one entry per CDR3 protein. The data show a few hundred thousand distinct CDR3 sequences, with about 14% seen just once and roughly 11% held by the top ten. This specimen comes from a study of patients and donors after allogeneic stem cell transplantation. The clonotype comes from a human donor who was either an allogeneic HSCT recipient or a stem cell or donor lymphocyte infusion donor (not recorded which). It is not recorded whose cells these are; they may come from a transplant donor. Sequenced material: blood, either unsorted or a sorted T cell fraction (not recorded which).

CDR3 nucleotide sequence: TGCAGCGTATGCGGCATGTACAATGAGCAGTTCTTC. It encodes CSVCGMYNEQFF. V is TRBV29-1 and J is TRBJ2-1; D gene unclear. CDR1 is SQVTM, CDR2 ANQGSEA, per germline. V shed 6 bases and J shed 4 bases, with 10 bases lying between them. The CDR3 is made up of 12 amino acids.